Listed below are T cell receptor beta chains from one sample, sequenced in a study of spatial heterogeneity in lung cancer. TCRdb re-called the 5' RACE reads through MiXCR, storing one row per CDR3 protein. The sample holds some 9,000 distinct CDR3 sequences, around 5.5% seen once. The sequenced sample was lung tumor tissue, obtained at surgery. The origin of the receptors is a female donor with early-stage non-small cell lung cancer. Both conserved end residues are part of each CDR3. D genes are given only for firm matches. Size tells how often a clone was seen (once, few, many) or the class of an expanded clone, and some rows leave it out.

J gene,V gene,clone size,D gene,CDR3 protein,CDR3 DNA
TRBJ2-2,TRBV7-6,medium-sized,TRBD1,CASSLGSPGQGASGELFF,TGTGCCAGCAGCTTAGGATCGCCGGGACAGGGGGCGAGCGGGGAGCTGTTTTTT
TRBJ2-3,TRBV18,many,TRBD1,CASSLQGTDTQYF,TGTGCCAGCTCATTACAGGGGACAGATACGCAGTATTTT
TRBJ2-1,TRBV6-5,many,.,CASNPLRYLANEQFF,TGTGCCAGCAACCCACTCAGGTACTTGGCCAATGAGCAGTTCTTC
TRBJ2-1,TRBV20-1,few,TRBD2,CSALRESSTGQFF,TGCAGTGCGTTGCGGGAGTCTAGCACCGGGCAGTTCTTC
TRBJ1-2,TRBV20-1,many,TRBD1,CSAQQGNYGYTF,TGCAGTGCTCAACAGGGGAACTATGGCTACACCTTC
TRBJ1-1,TRBV5-1,.,.,CASSLGQANTEAFF,TGCGCCAGCAGCTTGGGTCAAGCGAACACTGAAGCTTTCTTT
TRBJ1-2,TRBV12-2,medium-sized,.,CASRLPTTRDRVNYGYTF,TGTGCAAGTCGCTTACCCACCACCCGGGACAGGGTAAACTATGGCTACACCTTC
TRBJ2-6,TRBV5-4,many,TRBD1,CASSSQGSSGANVLTF,TGTGCCAGCAGCTCACAGGGGAGCTCTGGGGCCAACGTCCTGACTTTC
TRBJ1-5,TRBV7-3,many,.,CASSLKPNQPQHF,TGTGCCAGCAGCTTAAAACCAAATCAGCCCCAGCATTTT
TRBJ2-2,TRBV6-6,many,.,CASKSGGTGELFF,TGTGCCAGCAAGTCCGGTGGCACCGGGGAGCTGTTTTTT
TRBJ2-5,TRBV6-2/TRBV6-3,many,.,CASSYPSETQYF,TGTGCCAGCAGCTACCCGTCGGAGACCCAGTACTTC
TRBJ2-3,TRBV20-1,few,TRBD2,CSASTSGASDTQYF,TGCAGTGCATCGACTAGCGGGGCCTCGGATACGCAGTATTTT
TRBJ2-1,TRBV20-1,many,.,CSARVGLPAINGPGGEQFF,TGCAGTGCTAGAGTCGGACTTCCCGCAATCAACGGCCCTGGCGGTGAGCAGTTCTTC
TRBJ2-3,TRBV10-3,many,TRBD2,CAISEGLANTDTQYF,TGTGCCATCAGTGAGGGACTAGCGAACACAGATACGCAGTATTTT
TRBJ2-7,TRBV3-1,many,.,CASSQMGEQYF,TGTGCCAGCAGCCAAATGGGCGAGCAGTACTTC
TRBJ2-2,TRBV12-3/TRBV12-4,.,TRBD1,CASRSSQGARPGELFF,TGTGCCAGCAGATCCTCACAGGGGGCAAGGCCCGGGGAGCTGTTTTTT
TRBJ1-5,TRBV7-9,many,.,CASSLGNQPQHF,TGTGCCAGCAGCTTAGGGAATCAGCCCCAGCATTTT
TRBJ2-7,TRBV15,many,TRBD1,CATSRDGTGSEQYF,TGTGCCACCAGCAGAGATGGGACAGGGAGCGAGCAGTACTTC
TRBJ2-1,TRBV19,.,.,CASSIVGAPGNEQFF,TGTGCCAGTAGTATCGTGGGGGCTCCTGGAAATGAGCAGTTCTTC
TRBJ1-2,TRBV7-2,few,TRBD1,CASSRDSLLGYGYTF,TGTGCCAGCAGCCGGGACAGCCTCCTTGGCTATGGCTACACCTTC
TRBJ2-2,TRBV4-3,.,.,CASSQGHPNTGELFF,TGCGCCAGCAGCCAAGGACACCCGAACACCGGGGAGCTGTTTTTT
TRBJ1-4,TRBV6-1,many,TRBD1,CASRATGTGGEGLFF,TGTGCCAGCAGGGCAACCGGGACAGGGGGAGAAGGACTGTTTTTT
TRBJ2-1,TRBV21-1,few,.,CASSVRQFF,TGTGCCAGCAGCGTTCGGCAGTTCTTC
TRBJ2-3,TRBV5-6,medium-sized,.,CASREANTDTQYF,TGTGCCAGCAGGGAGGCAAACACAGATACGCAGTATTTT
TRBJ2-7,TRBV7-2,once,.,CASSSQWEQYF,TGTGCCAGCAGTTCGCAGTGGGAGCAGTACTTC
TRBJ2-1,TRBV11-3,many,TRBD2,CASSPQAGPYNEQFF,TGTGCCAGCAGCCCACAAGCGGGGCCCTACAATGAGCAGTTCTTC
TRBJ2-1,TRBV12-3/TRBV12-4,many,TRBD2,CASVVGLAGPNEQFF,TGTGCCAGCGTTGTCGGACTAGCGGGGCCTAATGAGCAGTTCTTC
TRBJ2-5,TRBV5-4,many,.,CASSVGETQYF,TGTGCCAGCTCGGTGGGCGAGACCCAGTACTTC
TRBJ1-1,TRBV12-2,many,.,CASRLIRTGAMNTEAFF,TGTGCAAGTCGCTTAATAAGGACAGGGGCGATGAACACTGAAGCTTTCTTT
TRBJ1-2,TRBV28,medium-sized,TRBD1,CASNLQGAASYGYTF,TGTGCCAGCAACCTACAGGGGGCCGCTTCCTATGGCTACACCTTC
TRBJ2-1,TRBV5-1,many,TRBD2,CASSPDSGRGYNEQFF,TGCGCCAGCAGCCCGGATAGCGGGAGAGGGTACAATGAGCAGTTCTTC
TRBJ2-3,TRBV10-2,.,TRBD1,CASSGKGQKYTDTQYF,TGCGCCAGCAGTGGTAAGGGACAGAAGTACACAGATACGCAGTATTTT
TRBJ1-2,TRBV18,.,.,CASSPGRQNYGYTF,TGTGCCAGCTCACCGGGGAGGCAAAACTATGGCTACACCTTC
TRBJ2-3,TRBV29-1,medium-sized,TRBD1,CSVLDRVGHTDTQYF,TGCAGCGTCCTAGACAGGGTCGGTCATACAGATACGCAGTATTTT
TRBJ2-2,TRBV5-4,few,TRBD2,CASSLRAGATGELFF,TGTGCCAGCAGCTTGAGGGCGGGAGCGACCGGGGAGCTGTTTTTT
TRBJ1-1,TRBV27,many,.,CASSLRDRRTEAFF,TGTGCCAGCAGTCTGAGAGACAGGCGCACTGAAGCTTTCTTT
TRBJ2-1,TRBV6-5,few,.,CASSYRDPRLEQFF,TGTGCCAGCAGTTACCGGGACCCCCGTCTGGAGCAGTTCTTC
TRBJ2-5,TRBV29-1,many,.,CSVDKQETQYF,TGCAGCGTTGATAAGCAAGAGACCCAGTACTTC
TRBJ2-5,TRBV9,many,.,CASSAGETQYF,TGTGCCAGCAGCGCAGGGGAGACCCAGTACTTC
TRBJ1-2,TRBV20-1,few,.,CSAPVGLSLDYGYTF,TGCAGTGCTCCCGTGGGACTGTCCCTTGACTATGGCTACACCTTC
TRBJ2-1,TRBV20-1,many,.,CSAPKWGAGNYNEQFF,TGCAGTGCTCCAAAATGGGGGGCGGGAAACTACAATGAGCAGTTCTTC
TRBJ2-1,TRBV6-2/TRBV6-3,.,TRBD2,CASTVAGEGINEQFF,TGTGCCAGCACCGTAGCGGGAGAGGGTATCAATGAGCAGTTCTTC
TRBJ2-3,TRBV7-3,medium-sized,.,CASSLSPLSADTQYF,TGTGCCAGCAGCTTATCCCCCCTCAGCGCAGATACGCAGTATTTT
TRBJ2-5,TRBV7-9,few,.,CASSLLGQGVSLWQETQYF,TGTGCCAGCAGCTTATTGGGGCAGGGAGTTTCCCTGTGGCAAGAGACCCAGTACTTC
TRBJ2-1,TRBV27,medium-sized,TRBD2,CASSLNSLAGANEQFF,TGTGCCAGCAGTTTAAATTCACTAGCGGGAGCCAATGAGCAGTTCTTC
TRBJ2-3,TRBV7-2,.,.,CASSFFALSTDTQYF,TGTGCCAGCAGCTTTTTCGCCCTTAGCACAGATACGCAGTATTTT
TRBJ2-2,TRBV4-1,.,.,CASSQDGLNTGELFF,TGCGCCAGCAGCCAAGATGGCCTCAACACCGGGGAGCTGTTTTTT
TRBJ1-1,TRBV10-3,many,.,CAISDNPLEEAFF,TGTGCCATCAGTGATAATCCCCTCGAAGAAGCTTTCTTT
TRBJ2-3,TRBV12-5,many,.,CASGPRGSSTDTQYF,TGTGCTAGTGGTCCCAGGGGATCTAGCACAGATACGCAGTATTTT
TRBJ2-5,TRBV20-1,many,.,CSARQGEETQYF,TGCAGTGCTAGACAGGGAGAAGAGACCCAGTACTTC
TRBJ1-6,TRBV6-1,many,.,CASSALQGNDSPLHF,TGTGCCAGCAGTGCCCTACAGGGAAACGATTCACCCCTCCACTTT
TRBJ2-2,TRBV6-5,many,TRBD2,CASSPLAGGVGGELFF,TGTGCCAGCAGCCCCCTAGCGGGAGGGGTGGGCGGGGAGCTGTTTTTT
TRBJ2-1,TRBV11-3,many,TRBD2,CASSGVAGGPDVEQFF,TGTGCCAGCAGCGGCGTAGCGGGAGGGCCGGACGTTGAGCAGTTCTTC
TRBJ1-5,TRBV27,many,.,CASSGTGGNQPQHF,TGTGCCAGCAGCGGGACGGGGGGCAATCAGCCCCAGCATTTT
TRBJ1-1,TRBV5-4,many,TRBD1,CASSFEIHRGPGTEAFF,TGTGCCAGCAGCTTCGAAATACACAGGGGGCCCGGCACTGAAGCTTTCTTT
TRBJ1-6,TRBV2,many,.,CASSQEWTPLHF,TGTGCCAGCAGTCAGGAATGGACACCCCTCCACTTT